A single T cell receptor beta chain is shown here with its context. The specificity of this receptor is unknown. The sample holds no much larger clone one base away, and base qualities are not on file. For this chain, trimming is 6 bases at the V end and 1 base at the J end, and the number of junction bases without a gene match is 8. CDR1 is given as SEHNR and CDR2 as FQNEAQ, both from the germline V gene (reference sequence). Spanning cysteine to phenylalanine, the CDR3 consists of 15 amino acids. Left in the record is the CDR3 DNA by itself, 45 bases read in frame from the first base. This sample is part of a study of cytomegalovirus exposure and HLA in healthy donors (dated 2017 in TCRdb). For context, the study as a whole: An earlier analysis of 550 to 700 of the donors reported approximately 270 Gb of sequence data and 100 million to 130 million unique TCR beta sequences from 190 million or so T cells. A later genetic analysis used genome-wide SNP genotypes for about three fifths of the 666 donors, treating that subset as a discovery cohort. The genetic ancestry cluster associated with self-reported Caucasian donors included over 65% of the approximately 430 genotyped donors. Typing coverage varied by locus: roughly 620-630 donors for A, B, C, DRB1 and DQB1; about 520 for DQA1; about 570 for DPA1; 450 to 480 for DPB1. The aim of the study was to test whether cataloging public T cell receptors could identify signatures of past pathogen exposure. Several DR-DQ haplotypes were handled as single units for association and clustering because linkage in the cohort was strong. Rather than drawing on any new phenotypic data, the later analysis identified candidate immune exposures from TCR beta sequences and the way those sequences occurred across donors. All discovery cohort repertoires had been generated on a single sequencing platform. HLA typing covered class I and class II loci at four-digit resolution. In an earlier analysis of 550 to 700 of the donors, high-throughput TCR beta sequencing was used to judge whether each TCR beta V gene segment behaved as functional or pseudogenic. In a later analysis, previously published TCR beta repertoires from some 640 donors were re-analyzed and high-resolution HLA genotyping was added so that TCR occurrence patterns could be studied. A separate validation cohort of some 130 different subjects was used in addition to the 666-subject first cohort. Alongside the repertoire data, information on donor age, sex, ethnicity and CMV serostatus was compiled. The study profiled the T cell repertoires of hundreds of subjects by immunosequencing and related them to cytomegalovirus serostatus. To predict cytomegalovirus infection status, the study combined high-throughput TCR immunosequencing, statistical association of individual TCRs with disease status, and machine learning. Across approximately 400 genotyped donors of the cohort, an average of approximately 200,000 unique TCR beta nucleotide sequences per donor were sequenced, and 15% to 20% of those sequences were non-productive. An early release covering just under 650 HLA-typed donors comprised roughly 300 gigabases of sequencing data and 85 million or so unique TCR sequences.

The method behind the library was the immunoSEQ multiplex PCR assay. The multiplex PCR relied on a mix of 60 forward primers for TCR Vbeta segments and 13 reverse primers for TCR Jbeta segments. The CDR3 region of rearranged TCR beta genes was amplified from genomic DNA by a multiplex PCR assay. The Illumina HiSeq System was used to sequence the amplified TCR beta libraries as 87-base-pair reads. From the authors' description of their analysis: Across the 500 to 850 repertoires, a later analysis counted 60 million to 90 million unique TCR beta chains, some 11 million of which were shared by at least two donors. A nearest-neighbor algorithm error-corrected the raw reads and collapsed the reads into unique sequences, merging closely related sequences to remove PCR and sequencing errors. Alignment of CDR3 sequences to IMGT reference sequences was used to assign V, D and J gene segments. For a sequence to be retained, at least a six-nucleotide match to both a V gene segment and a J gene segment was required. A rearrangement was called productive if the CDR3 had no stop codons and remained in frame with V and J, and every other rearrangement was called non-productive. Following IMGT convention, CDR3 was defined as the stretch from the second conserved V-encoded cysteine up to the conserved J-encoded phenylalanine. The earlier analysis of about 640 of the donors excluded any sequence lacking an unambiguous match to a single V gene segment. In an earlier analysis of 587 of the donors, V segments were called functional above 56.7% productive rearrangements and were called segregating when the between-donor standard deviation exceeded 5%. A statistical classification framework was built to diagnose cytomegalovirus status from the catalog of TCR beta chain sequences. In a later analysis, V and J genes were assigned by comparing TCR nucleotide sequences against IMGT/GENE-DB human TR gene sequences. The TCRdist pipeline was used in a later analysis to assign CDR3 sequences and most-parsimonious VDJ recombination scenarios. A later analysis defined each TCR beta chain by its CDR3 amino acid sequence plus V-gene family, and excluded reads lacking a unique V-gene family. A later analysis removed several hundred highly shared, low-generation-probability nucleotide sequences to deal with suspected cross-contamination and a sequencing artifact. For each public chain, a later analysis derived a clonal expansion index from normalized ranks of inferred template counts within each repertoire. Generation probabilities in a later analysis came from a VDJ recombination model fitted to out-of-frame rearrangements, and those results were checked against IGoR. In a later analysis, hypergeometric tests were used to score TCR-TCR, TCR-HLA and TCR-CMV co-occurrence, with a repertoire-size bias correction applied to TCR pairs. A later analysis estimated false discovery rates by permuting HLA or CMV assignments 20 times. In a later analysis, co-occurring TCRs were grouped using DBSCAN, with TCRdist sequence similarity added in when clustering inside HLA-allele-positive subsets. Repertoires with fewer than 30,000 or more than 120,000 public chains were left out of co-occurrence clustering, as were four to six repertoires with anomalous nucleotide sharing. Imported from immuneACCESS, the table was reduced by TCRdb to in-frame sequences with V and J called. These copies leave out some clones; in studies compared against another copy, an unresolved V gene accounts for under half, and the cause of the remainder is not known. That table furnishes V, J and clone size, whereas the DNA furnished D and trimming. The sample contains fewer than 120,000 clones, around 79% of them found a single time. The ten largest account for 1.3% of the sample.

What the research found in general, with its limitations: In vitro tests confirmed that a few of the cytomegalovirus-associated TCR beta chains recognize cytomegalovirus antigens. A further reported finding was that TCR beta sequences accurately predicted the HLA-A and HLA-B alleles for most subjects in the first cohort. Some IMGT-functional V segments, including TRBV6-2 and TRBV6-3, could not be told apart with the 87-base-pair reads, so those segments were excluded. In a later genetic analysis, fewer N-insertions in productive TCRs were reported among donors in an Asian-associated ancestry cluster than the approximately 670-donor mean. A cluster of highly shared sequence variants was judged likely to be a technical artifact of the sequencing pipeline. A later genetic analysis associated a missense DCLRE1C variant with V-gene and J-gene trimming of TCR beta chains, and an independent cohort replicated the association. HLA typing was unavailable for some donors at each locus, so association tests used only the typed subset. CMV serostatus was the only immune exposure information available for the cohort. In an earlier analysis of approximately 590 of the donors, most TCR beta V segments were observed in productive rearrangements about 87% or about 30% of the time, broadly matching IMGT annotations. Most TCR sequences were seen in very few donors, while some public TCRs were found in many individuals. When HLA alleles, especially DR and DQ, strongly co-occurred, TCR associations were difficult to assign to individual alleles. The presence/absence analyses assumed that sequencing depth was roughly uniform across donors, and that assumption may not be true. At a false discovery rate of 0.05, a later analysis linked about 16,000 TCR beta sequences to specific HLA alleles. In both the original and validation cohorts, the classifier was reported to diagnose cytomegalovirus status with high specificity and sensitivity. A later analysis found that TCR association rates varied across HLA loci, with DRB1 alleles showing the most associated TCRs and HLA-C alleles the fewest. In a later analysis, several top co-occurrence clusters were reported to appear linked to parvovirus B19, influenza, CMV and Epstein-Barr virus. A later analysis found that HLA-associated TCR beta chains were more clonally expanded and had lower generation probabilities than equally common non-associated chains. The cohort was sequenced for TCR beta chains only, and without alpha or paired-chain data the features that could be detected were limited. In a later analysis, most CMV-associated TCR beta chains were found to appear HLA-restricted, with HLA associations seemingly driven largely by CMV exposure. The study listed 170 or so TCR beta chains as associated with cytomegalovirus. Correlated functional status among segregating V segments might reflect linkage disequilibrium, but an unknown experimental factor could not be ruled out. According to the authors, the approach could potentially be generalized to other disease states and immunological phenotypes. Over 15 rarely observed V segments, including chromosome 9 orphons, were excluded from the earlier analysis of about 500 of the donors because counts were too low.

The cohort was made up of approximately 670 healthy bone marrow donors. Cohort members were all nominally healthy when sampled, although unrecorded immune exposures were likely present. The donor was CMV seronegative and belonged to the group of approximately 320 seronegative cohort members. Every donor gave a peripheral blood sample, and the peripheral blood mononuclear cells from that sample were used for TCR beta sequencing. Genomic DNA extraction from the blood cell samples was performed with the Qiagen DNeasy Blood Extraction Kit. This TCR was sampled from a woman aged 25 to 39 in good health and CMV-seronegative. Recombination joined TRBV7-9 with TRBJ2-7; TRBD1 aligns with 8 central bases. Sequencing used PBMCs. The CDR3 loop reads CASSPPTGVSYEQYF. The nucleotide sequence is TGTGCCAGCAGTCCCCCGACAGGGGTTTCCTACGAGCAGTACTTC. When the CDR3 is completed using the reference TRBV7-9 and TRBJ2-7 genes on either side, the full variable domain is DTGVSQNPRHKITKRGQNVTFRCDPISEHNRLYWYRQTLGQGPEFLTYFQNEAQLEKSRLLSDRFSAERPKGSFSTLEIQRTEQGDSAMYLCASSPPTGVSYEQYFGPGTRLTVT.